One and the same sample provided the 25 T cell receptor beta chains below, sequenced in a study of cytomegalovirus exposure and HLA in healthy donors (dated 2017 in TCRdb). Libraries were made using the immunoSEQ multiplex PCR assay. The multiplex PCR relied on a mix of 60 forward primers for TCR Vbeta segments and 13 reverse primers for TCR Jbeta segments. Imported from immuneACCESS, the table was reduced by TCRdb to in-frame sequences with V and J called. These copies leave out some clones; in studies compared against another copy, an unresolved V gene accounts for under half, and the cause of the remainder is not known. This sample has some 150,000 clones in its table, and approximately 80% of those were observed once. The top ten constitute around 5% of the sample. Sequenced: PBMCs. All receptors come from a male donor in good health and CMV-seronegative.

This chain connects TRBV7-2 to TRBJ1-5, with TRBD1 matching over 8 bases. With 5 bases clipped from V and 7 bases from J, the junction kept 7 bases outside the gene matches. Germline CDR1 and CDR2: SGHTA and FQGNSA. The CDR3 sequence is 14 residues long. CDR3 in DNA: TGTGCCAGCAGCCCAGGGGGCCCGGAACAGCCCCAGCATTTT. Residues: CASSPGGPEQPQHF.

This chain uses TRBV30 with TRBJ1-2; perhaps TRBD1 as D (6 bases). From germline, CDR1 is GTSNPN and CDR2 SVGIG (reference sequence). There are 12 residues in the CDR3. Deletions cut 4 bases from V and 6 bases from J, with 12 bases between. The CDR3 region is CAWTTGLDGYTF. For the CDR3, the DNA is TGTGCCTGGACTACAGGGTTGGATGGCTACACCTTC.

This clone was seen only a few times. V gene TRBV11-3 combines with J gene TRBJ2-5; a possible D gene is TRBD1 (5 bases). CDR3 length: 14 amino acids. Germline CDR1 SGHNT, CDR2 YENEEA. The ends were cut back, 5 bases at V and 2 bases at J, with 12 bases in the middle. CDR3 sequence (DNA): TGTGCCAGCAGCCTAACCAGGGATCAAGAGACCCAGTACTTC. Translation: CASSLTRDQETQYF. Full variable domain (missing parts from reference TRBV11-3 and TRBJ2-5): EAGVVQSPRYKIIEKKQPVAFWCNPISGHNTLYWYLQNLGQGPELLIRYENEEAVDDSQLPKDRFSAERLKGVDSTLKIQPAELGDSAVYLCASSLTRDQETQYFGPGTRLLVL.

This rearrangement joins TRBV25-1 to TRBJ2-5; no clear D. The CDR3 has 16 residues. The germline V and J ends were trimmed by 1 base and 0 bases, with 12 bases remaining between them. CDR1 and CDR2 (germline): MGHDK, SYGVNS. The CDR3 loop reads CASSELVFIHQETQYF. Here the CDR3 DNA reads TGTGCCAGCAGTGAATTAGTTTTTATACACCAAGAGACCCAGTACTTC.

The chain couples TRBV4-3 to TRBJ1-2; no clear D. The CDR3 consists of 14 residues. The germline V gene has CDR1 LGHNA and CDR2 YSLEER. Trimming pared 0 bases from V and 6 bases from J, leaving 11 bases between. The CDR3 is CASSQDKFGDGYTF. CDR3 DNA sequence: TGCGCCAGCAGCCAAGATAAATTCGGGGATGGCTACACCTTC.

This chain links TRBV5-1 with TRBJ1-2; no reliable D call. Trimming pared 0 bases from V and 0 bases from J, leaving 18 bases between. CDR1 and CDR2 from the germline V gene are SGHRS and YFSETQ. The CDR3 runs 18 residues. CDR3 loop: CASSLGREDIRANYGYTF. The CDR3 DNA reads TGCGCCAGCAGCTTGGGGCGGGAGGATATCCGAGCTAACTATGGCTACACCTTC. Together with reference TRBV5-1 and TRBJ1-2, the CDR3 gives the full variable domain: KAGVTQTPRYLIKTRGQQVTLSCSPISGHRSVSWYQQTPGQGLQFLFEYFSETQRNKGNFPGRFSGRQFSNSRSEMNVSTLELGDSALYLCASSLGREDIRANYGYTFGSGTRLTVV.

The chain is built from TRBV18 and TRBJ1-6; D is possibly TRBD1 (5 bases). The CDR3 length is 15 residues. Deletions cut 4 bases from V and 6 bases from J, with 13 bases between. Germline lookup yields CDR1 KGHSH and CDR2 LQKENI. In DNA form, the CDR3 reads TGTGCCAGCTCACGGGGAGGGGTGACTAATTCACCCCTCCACTTT. The encoded protein is CASSRGGVTNSPLHF.

V is TRBV7-2 and J is TRBJ2-3; 12 bases match TRBD2. Trimming removed 5 bases from V and 6 bases from J; junction bases left unmatched: 12. This CDR3 has 17 residues. Germline-derived CDR1 and CDR2 are SGHTA and FQGNSA. CDR3 sequence (DNA): TGTGCCAGCAGCACCCGACTAGCGGGGGTTGTCTCGGATACGCAGTATTTT. Translation: CASSTRLAGVVSDTQYF.

This sequence joins TRBV19 and TRBJ2-3, with D tentatively TRBD2 (5 bases). The CDR3 is 13 residues long. V lost 10 bases to trimming and J lost 3 bases, with 14 bases between them. Germline CDR1 LNHDA, CDR2 SQIVND (reference sequence). CDR3 amino acids: CATSRRGTDTQYF. The CDR3 DNA is TGTGCCACCTCCAGGAGAGGGACAGATACGCAGTATTTT.

This clone was seen a single time. The CDR3 here is CASSLGFRRGLDTEAFF. In nucleotides, the CDR3 is TGTGCCAGCAGCTTAGGTTTTAGGAGGGGGCTAGACACTGAAGCTTTCTTT. The chain uses TRBV11-2 and TRBJ1-1; 7 bases are a match to TRBD1. J was trimmed by 3 bases and V by 1 base; bases with no gene match: 11. Germline lookup yields CDR1 SGHAT and CDR2 FQNNGV. The CDR3 consists of 17 residues.

This clone was seen just once. V is TRBV18 and J is TRBJ1-1; no clear D gene. Between the trimmed V and J ends, which lost 3 bases and 1 base, there was a span of 12 bases. Germline CDR1 reads KGHSH; CDR2 reads LQKENI. The CDR3 has 15 amino acids. The CDR3 loop reads CASSPTQGRNTEAFF. The CDR3 nucleotides are TGTGCCAGCTCACCGACACAAGGGAGGAACACTGAAGCTTTCTTT.

This clone was seen once. This chain uses TRBV30 with TRBJ1-4, with 10 nucleotides matching TRBD1. CDR1 and CDR2 from the germline V gene are GTSNPN and SVGIG (reference sequence). V gave up 2 bases and J gave up 7 bases; unmatched junction bases: 13. The CDR3 is made up of 17 amino acids. The CDR3 DNA reads TGTGCCTGGAGTCAAGTAGGGACAGGGGCGATAAGTGAAAAACTGTTTTTT. It encodes CAWSQVGTGAISEKLFF. Full variable domain (rest looked up from reference TRBV30 and TRBJ1-4): SQTIHQWPATLVQPVGSPLSLECTVEGTSNPNLYWYRQAAGRGLQLLFYSVGIGQISSEVPQNLSASRPQDRQFILSSKKLLLSDSGFYLCAWSQVGTGAISEKLFFGSGTQLSVL.

This chain links TRBV2 with TRBJ1-3; unclear D gene. Deletions cut 3 bases from V and 4 bases from J, with 7 bases between. The CDR3 extends over 13 amino acids. CDR1 is SNHLY and CDR2 is FYNNEI in the germline V gene. DNA for the CDR3: TGTGCCAGCAGTGACGCGGGAGGAAACACCATATATTTT. This gives the protein CASSDAGGNTIYF.

The chain links TRBV7-2 to TRBJ1-6, with unresolved D. V dropped 5 bases and J dropped 5 bases, with 10 bases sitting between them. The CDR3 is made up of 14 amino acids. CDR1 is SGHTA and CDR2 is FQGNSA in the germline V gene. This CDR3 reads CASSTREHNSPLHF. In DNA, the CDR3 is TGTGCCAGCAGCACGAGGGAGCATAATTCACCCCTCCACTTT.

V usage is TRBV28 and J usage is TRBJ1-5; maybe TRBD1 (5 bases). This CDR3 region has 12 residues. Germline loops: CDR1 MDHEN, CDR2 SYDVKM. V lost 2 bases, J lost 6 bases, and 5 bases lay in between. CDR3 sequence reads: CASSLQGQPQHF. CDR3 bases: TGTGCCAGCAGTTTACAGGGTCAGCCCCAGCATTTT.

The CDR3 DNA follows: TGTGCCAGTAGTATATCCCACTCTGGGGCCAACGTCCTGACTTTC. Protein product: CASSISHSGANVLTF. This rearrangement joins TRBV19 to TRBJ2-6; D gene unclear. The CDR3 runs 15 residues. V was clipped by 2 bases and J by 0 bases, with 5 bases between them. Germline CDR1 is LNHDA and CDR2 is SQIVND (reference sequence).

Only one count was recorded for this clone. The V gene is TRBV4-3, the J gene TRBJ2-7; tentatively, D is TRBD2 (6 bases). This CDR3 is 17 amino acids long. CDR1 and CDR2 from the germline V gene are LGHNA and YSLEER. V was trimmed by 0 bases and J by 5 bases, leaving 20 bases between them. CDR3 nucleotide sequence: TGCGCCAGCAGCCAAGAAGAGCCCGGGGAGGAGGTCGACGAGCAGTACTTC. It codes for CASSQEEPGEEVDEQYF.

V usage is TRBV28 and J usage is TRBJ1-2, with TRBD1 matching over 11 bases. Germline assignment: CDR1 MDHEN and CDR2 SYDVKM. V was clipped by 10 bases and J by 3 bases; unmatched bases: 10. This CDR3 comprises 15 residues. This chain's CDR3 is CATLTGTGGHYGYTF. DNA of the CDR3: TGTGCCACCTTAACCGGGACAGGGGGTCACTATGGCTACACCTTC.

The chain combines TRBV5-4 with TRBJ2-5; D call uncertain. The J call could be wrong; TRBJ2-7 is a better fit for the DNA end. The CDR3 has 14 residues. CDR1 and CDR2 (germline): SGHNT, YYREEE (reference sequence). In DNA form, the CDR3 reads TGTGCCAGCAGCTTGGCTGCGGATTCCTACGAGCAGTACTTC. Translation gives CASSLAADSYEQYF.

The CDR3 here is CASSLSGGTQETQYF. CDR3 coding DNA: TGTGCCAGCAGCTTGAGTGGGGGGACTCAAGAGACCCAGTACTTC. The chain is built from TRBV7-8 and TRBJ2-5, with a weak D call TRBD2 (6 bases). Deletions cut 3 bases from V and 2 bases from J, with 13 bases between. The germline CDR1 and CDR2 sequences are SGHVS and FQNEAQ. This CDR3 has 15 residues.

The rearrangement links TRBV29-1 to TRBJ1-4; TRBD1 agrees at 10 bases. V was pared by 6 bases and J by 3 bases, with 4 bases of the junction left unmatched. The CDR3 contains 14 residues. Germline V lookup: CDR1 SQVTM, CDR2 ANQGSEA. The CDR3 DNA is TGCAGCGTGGGGACAGGGGAATCTAATGAAAAACTGTTTTTT. This sequence encodes CSVGTGESNEKLFF.

This CDR3 is CASSSITGNSPLHF. Here the CDR3 DNA reads TGTGCCAGCAGCAGTATAACAGGGAATTCACCCCTCCACTTT. This chain joins TRBV6-1 and TRBJ1-6; D may be TRBD1 (6 bases). There are 14 residues in the CDR3. Trimming shortened V by 6 bases and J by 7 bases, and 13 bases separated the two germline ends. CDR1 and CDR2 from the germline V gene are MNHNS and SASEGT.

This clone was counted only a few times. The germline gene is not matched at one end of the junction; a read error may be the cause. The chain joins TRBV7-7 to TRBJ2-5, with no clear D. The germline V gene encodes CDR1 SSHAT and CDR2 FNYEAQ (reference sequence). This CDR3 is 13 amino acids long. In DNA, the CDR3 is TGTGCTAGCAGCTTTTTTCAGTCGGAGACCCAGTACTTC. It specifies CASSFFQSETQYF.

This clone was picked up a small number of times. J is TRBJ1-1 and V is TRBV5-6, with 7 bases that match TRBD1. J gave up 3 bases and V 1 base, and 18 bases lay outside the gene matches. Looked up from germline, CDR1 is SGHDT and CDR2 is YYEEEE. The CDR3 sequence is 19 residues long. CDR3 DNA sequence: TGTGCCAGCAGCTTGTTATCCGGACAGGCCACGTCAGTGGACACTGAAGCTTTCTTT. Encoded protein: CASSLLSGQATSVDTEAFF.

The chain links TRBV29-1 to TRBJ1-1, with 10 nucleotides matching TRBD1. The V gene end was trimmed by 6 bases and the J gene end by 6 bases; junction bases not matched to a gene: 7. The length of the CDR3 is 13 residues. Germline values: CDR1 SQVTM, CDR2 ANQGSEA. The CDR3 spells CSVQKTGGAEAFF. In nucleotides, the CDR3 is TGCAGCGTCCAAAAGACAGGGGGCGCTGAAGCTTTCTTT.